This T cell receptor (beta chain) was captured in a study of blood T cell repertoires in COVID-19. Looking at the study overall: The study drew acute and convalescent COVID-19 samples from the United States, Italy and Spain. PBMCs, B-cell-depleted T cells, or T cells provided the cDNA or gDNA that made up the material.

Generated by immunoSEQ multiplex PCR, the TCRdb table keeps only in-frame clones and is missing some. The data show roughly 100,000 clones, 84% seen once. The TCR comes from a man aged 40-49 years with active or convalescent COVID-19. The sequencing input was peripheral blood.

The CDR3 region is CASSYLAGGQSDTQYF. DNA of the CDR3: TGTGCCAGCAGTTACCTAGCGGGGGGGCAATCAGATACGCAGTATTTT. This chain links TRBV6-5 with TRBJ2-3; 12 bases line up with TRBD2. Trimming cost V 2 bases and J 4 bases; bases outside gene matches: 4. The CDR3 is 16 residues long. In germline, CDR1 is MNHEY, CDR2 SVGAGI.